The rows below give T cell receptor beta chains drawn from one sample of a study of blood T cell repertoires in COVID-19. The protocol was immunoSEQ multiplex PCR, while the TCRdb copy is restricted to in-frame clones and leaves out a portion. Seen here are over 150,000 clones, about 90% observed once, and the top ten hold 6% to 7.5%. The sequenced sample consisted of PBMCs or T cells enriched from blood (not recorded which). These receptors all stem from a woman in her forties or fifties who had recovered from COVID-19. Each CDR3 is given with its conserved first and last residue. D genes are given only for firm matches. Not every row has a clone size; where given, it reads once, few, many or a size class.

cdr3_aa cdr3_nt clone_size v_call d_call j_call
CASSPRGSGNDSPLHF TGTGCCAGCAGCCCACGGGGGTCGGGGAATGATTCACCCCTCCACTTT - TRBV7-2 - TRBJ1-6
CASSSPQGKYYNEQFF TGTGCCAGCAGTTCCCCACAGGGAAAATACTACAATGAGCAGTTCTTC - TRBV6-5 - TRBJ2-1
CASSLGQGIQPQHF TGTGCCAGCAGCCTTGGACAGGGGATTCAGCCCCAGCATTTT - TRBV2 TRBD1 TRBJ1-5
CASSYEVTSGRNTGELFF TGTGCCAGCAGCTATGAGGTTACTAGCGGGAGGAACACCGGGGAGCTGTTTTTT - TRBV4-2 TRBD2 TRBJ2-2
CASSPDDSYGYTF TGTGCCAGCAGCCCAGACGACAGCTATGGCTACACCTTC - TRBV7-2 - TRBJ1-2
CAWDTKGRYGYTF TGTGCCTGGGATACGAAGGGGCGGTATGGCTACACCTTC - TRBV30 - TRBJ1-2
CSVGGDSDATNEKLFF TGCAGCGTCGGGGGGGACAGCGATGCAACTAATGAAAAACTGTTTTTT - TRBV29-1 TRBD1 TRBJ1-4
CASRTSGRADNEQFF TGCGCCAGCAGAACTAGCGGGAGGGCGGACAATGAGCAGTTCTTC - TRBV5-1 TRBD2 TRBJ2-1
CASSLYRGDSPLHF TGTGCCAGCAGTTTATACAGGGGTGATTCACCCCTCCACTTT - TRBV27 TRBD1 TRBJ1-6
CASSPTAEAAGGEQYF TGTGCCAGCTCACCGACAGCCGAGGCAGCGGGAGGAGAGCAGTACTTC - TRBV18 TRBD2 TRBJ2-7
CASSSGTGAIETQYF TGTGCCAGCAGCTCCGGGACAGGGGCAATTGAGACCCAGTACTTC once TRBV7-9 TRBD1 TRBJ2-5
CASREGSYNSPLHF TGTGCCAGCAGGGAGGGGTCCTATAATTCACCCCTCCACTTT - TRBV2 - TRBJ1-6
CASSLTRVNIQYF TGTGCCAGCAGCTTAACACGGGTGAACATTCAGTACTTC - TRBV7-3 - TRBJ2-4